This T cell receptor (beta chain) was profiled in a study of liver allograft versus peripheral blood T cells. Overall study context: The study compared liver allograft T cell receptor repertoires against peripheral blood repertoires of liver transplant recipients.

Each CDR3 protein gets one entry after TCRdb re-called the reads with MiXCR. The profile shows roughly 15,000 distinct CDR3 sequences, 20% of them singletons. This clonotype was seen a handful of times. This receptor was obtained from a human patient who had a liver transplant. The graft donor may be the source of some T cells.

CDR3 DNA sequence: TGTGCCAGCAGTTACTCCCCGACAGGGGGAGAAAACGAGCAGTACTTC. Its translation: CASSYSPTGGENEQYF. The chain links TRBV6-5 to TRBJ2-7; TRBD1 matches at 9 bases. The germline CDR1 and CDR2 sequences are MNHEY and SVGAGI. The CDR3 runs to 16 residues. V lost 0 bases to trimming and J lost 5 bases; unmatched junction nucleotides: 8.